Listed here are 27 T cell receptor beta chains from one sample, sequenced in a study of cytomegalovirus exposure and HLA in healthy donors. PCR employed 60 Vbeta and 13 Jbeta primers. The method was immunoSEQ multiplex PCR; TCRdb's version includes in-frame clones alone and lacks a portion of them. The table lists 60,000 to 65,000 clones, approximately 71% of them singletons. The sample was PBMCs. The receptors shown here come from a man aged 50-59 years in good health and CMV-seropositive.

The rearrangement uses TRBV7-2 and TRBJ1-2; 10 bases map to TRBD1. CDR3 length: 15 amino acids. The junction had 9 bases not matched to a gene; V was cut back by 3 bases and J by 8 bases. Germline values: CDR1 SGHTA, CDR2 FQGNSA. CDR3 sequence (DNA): TGTGCCAGCAGCTTTACCCCGGGGACAGGGGAAGGCTACACCTTC. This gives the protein CASSFTPGTGEGYTF. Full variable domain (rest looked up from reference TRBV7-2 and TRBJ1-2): GAGVSQSPSNKVTEKGKDVELRCDPISGHTALYWYRQSLGQGLEFLIYFQGNSAPDKSGLPSDRFSAERTGGSVSTLTIQRTQQEDSAVYLCASSFTPGTGEGYTFGSGTRLTVV.

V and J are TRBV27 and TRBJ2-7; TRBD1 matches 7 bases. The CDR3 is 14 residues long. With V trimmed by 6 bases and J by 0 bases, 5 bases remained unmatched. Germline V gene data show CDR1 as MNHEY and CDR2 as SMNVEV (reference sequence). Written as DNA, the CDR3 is TGTGCCAGCAGCCCGTCAGGGGGCTCCTACGAGCAGTACTTC. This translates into CASSPSGGSYEQYF.

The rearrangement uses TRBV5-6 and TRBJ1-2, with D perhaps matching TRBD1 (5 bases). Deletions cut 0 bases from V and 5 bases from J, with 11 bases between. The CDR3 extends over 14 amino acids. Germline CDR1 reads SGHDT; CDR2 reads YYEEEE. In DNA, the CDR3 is TGTGCCAGCAGCTTGGTTGGACGGGGGTATGGCTACACCTTC. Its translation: CASSLVGRGYGYTF.

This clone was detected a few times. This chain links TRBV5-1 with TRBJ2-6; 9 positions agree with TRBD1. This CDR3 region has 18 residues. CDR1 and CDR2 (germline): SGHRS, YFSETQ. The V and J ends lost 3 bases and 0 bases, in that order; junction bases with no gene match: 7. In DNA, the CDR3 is TGCGCCAGCAGCTCAGGGACAGGGCCCTCCTCTGGGGCCAACGTCCTGACTTTC. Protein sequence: CASSSGTGPSSGANVLTF.

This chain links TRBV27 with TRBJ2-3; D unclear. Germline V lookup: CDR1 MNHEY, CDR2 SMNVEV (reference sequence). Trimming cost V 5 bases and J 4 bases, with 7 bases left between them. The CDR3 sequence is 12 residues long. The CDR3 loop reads CASSRVSDTQYF. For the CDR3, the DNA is TGTGCCAGCAGTCGAGTGTCAGATACGCAGTATTTT.

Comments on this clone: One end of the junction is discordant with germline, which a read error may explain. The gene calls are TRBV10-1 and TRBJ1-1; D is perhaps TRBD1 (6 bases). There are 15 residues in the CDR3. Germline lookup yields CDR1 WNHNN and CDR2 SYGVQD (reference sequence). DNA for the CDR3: TGCGCCACCAGTCGGGACATCGGCATGAACACTGAAGCTTTCTTT. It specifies CATSRDIGMNTEAFF.

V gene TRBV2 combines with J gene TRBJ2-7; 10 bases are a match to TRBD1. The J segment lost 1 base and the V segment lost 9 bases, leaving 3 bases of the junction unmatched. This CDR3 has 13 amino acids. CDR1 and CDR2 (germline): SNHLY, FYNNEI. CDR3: CARGQGPSYEQYF. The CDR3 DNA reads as TGTGCCAGGGGACAGGGGCCGTCCTACGAGCAGTACTTC. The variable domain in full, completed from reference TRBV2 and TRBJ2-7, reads EPEVTQTPSHQVTQMGQEVILRCVPISNHLYFYWYRQILGQKVEFLVSFYNNEISEKSEIFDDQFSVERPDGSNFTLKIRSTKLEDSAMYFCARGQGPSYEQYFGPGTRLTVT.

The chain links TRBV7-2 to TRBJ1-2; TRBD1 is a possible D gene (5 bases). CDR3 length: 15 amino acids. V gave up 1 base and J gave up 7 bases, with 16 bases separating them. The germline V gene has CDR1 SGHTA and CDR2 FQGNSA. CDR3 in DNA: TGTGCCAGCAGCTTAGGCGGCAGGGAAGTGATTGGCTACACCTTC. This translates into CASSLGGREVIGYTF.

CDR3 DNA sequence: TGCAGCGTTGGGTTGGTTGACAGATCTAACTATGGCTACACCTTC. Amino acid sequence: CSVGLVDRSNYGYTF. This chain connects TRBV29-1 to TRBJ1-2, with D perhaps TRBD1 (5 bases). CDR1 is SQVTM and CDR2 is ANQGSEA in the germline V gene. This CDR3 comprises 15 residues. V lost 4 bases to trimming and J lost 0 bases, with 15 bases between them.

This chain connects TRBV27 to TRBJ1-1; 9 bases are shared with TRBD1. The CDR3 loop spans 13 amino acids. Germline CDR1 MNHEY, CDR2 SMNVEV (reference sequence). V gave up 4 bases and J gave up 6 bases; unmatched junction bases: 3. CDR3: CASSSRQGAEAFF. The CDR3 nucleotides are TGTGCCAGCAGTTCTCGACAGGGGGCTGAAGCTTTCTTT.

CDR3 region: CASSLQVTPGFRGETQYF. The DNA of the CDR3 is TGTGCCAGCAGCTTACAAGTTACACCCGGGTTCCGAGGGGAGACCCAGTACTTC. This rearrangement joins TRBV7-2 to TRBJ2-5; D is perhaps TRBD2 (5 bases). This CDR3 has 18 residues. Germline CDR1 and CDR2: SGHTA and FQGNSA. V lost 2 bases to trimming and J lost 5 bases, with 24 bases between them.

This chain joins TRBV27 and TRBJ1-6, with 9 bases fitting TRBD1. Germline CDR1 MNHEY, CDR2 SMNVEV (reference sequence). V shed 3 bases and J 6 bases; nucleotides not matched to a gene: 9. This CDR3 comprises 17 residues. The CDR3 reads CASSFHMTGGGNSPLHF. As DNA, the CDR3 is TGTGCCAGCAGTTTCCACATGACAGGGGGAGGTAATTCACCCCTCCACTTT.

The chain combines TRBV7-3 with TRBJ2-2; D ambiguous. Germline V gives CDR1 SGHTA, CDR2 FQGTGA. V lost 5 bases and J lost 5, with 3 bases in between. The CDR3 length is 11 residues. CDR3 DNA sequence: TGTGCCAGCAGCCGGACCGGGGAGCTGTTTTTT. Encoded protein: CASSRTGELFF.

This CDR3 is CASRRDGAGQPQHF. CDR3 sequence (DNA): TGTGCCAGCAGACGAGATGGGGCGGGGCAGCCCCAGCATTTT. This chain links TRBV7-9 with TRBJ1-5, with D perhaps TRBD1 (5 bases). The germline gives CDR1 SEHNR, CDR2 FQNEAQ (reference sequence). Trimming stripped 6 bases from V and 7 bases from J, with 16 bases between. The CDR3 contains 14 residues.

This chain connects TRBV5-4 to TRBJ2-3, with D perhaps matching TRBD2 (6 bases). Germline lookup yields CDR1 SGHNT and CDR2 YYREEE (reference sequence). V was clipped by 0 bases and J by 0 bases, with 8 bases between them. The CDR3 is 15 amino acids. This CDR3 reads CASSLGSGSTDTQYF. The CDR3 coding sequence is TGTGCCAGCAGCTTGGGAAGCGGGAGCACAGATACGCAGTATTTT.

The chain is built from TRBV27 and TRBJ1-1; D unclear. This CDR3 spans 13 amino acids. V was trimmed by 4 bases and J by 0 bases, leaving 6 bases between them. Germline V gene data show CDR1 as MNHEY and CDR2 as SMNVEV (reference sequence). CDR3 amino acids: CASSYLMNTEAFF. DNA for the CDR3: TGTGCCAGCAGTTATTTAATGAACACTGAAGCTTTCTTT.

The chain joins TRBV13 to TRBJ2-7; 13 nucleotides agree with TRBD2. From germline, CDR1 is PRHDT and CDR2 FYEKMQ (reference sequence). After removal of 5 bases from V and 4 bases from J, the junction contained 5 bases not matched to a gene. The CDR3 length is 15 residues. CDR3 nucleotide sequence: TGTGCCAGCAGCCCCCCGACTAGCGGGAGGTACGAGCAGTACTTC. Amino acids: CASSPPTSGRYEQYF. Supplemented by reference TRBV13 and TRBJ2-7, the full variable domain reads AAGVIQSPRHLIKEKRETATLKCYPIPRHDTVYWYQQGPGQDPQFLISFYEKMQSDKGSIPDRFSAQQFSDYHSELNMSSLELGDSALYFCASSPPTSGRYEQYFGPGTRLTVT.

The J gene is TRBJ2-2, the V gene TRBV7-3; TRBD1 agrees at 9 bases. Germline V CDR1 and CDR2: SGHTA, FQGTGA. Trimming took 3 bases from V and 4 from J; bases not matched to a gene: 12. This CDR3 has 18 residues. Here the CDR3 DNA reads TGTGCCAGCAGCTTCGAATTGGGACAGGGTGGTGGCACCGGGGAGCTGTTTTTT. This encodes CASSFELGQGGGTGELFF.

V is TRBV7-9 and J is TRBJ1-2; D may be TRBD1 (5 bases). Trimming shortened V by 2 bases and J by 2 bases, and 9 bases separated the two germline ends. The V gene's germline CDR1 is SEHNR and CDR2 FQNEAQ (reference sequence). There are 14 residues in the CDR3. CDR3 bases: TGTGCCAGCAGCTTAAGTTCAGGGAACTATGGCTACACCTTC. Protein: CASSLSSGNYGYTF.

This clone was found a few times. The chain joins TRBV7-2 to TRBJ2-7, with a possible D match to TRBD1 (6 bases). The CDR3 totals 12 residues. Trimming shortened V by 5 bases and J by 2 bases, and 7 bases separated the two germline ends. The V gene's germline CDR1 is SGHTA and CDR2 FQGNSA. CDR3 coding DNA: TGTGCCAGCAGCCAGGGGACCTACGAGCAGTACTTC. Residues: CASSQGTYEQYF.

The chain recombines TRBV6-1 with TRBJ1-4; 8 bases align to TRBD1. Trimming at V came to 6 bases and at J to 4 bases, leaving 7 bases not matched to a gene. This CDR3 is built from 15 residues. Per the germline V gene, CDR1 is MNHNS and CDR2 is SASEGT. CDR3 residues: CASRAGTGLNEKLFF. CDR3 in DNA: TGTGCCAGCAGGGCCGGGACAGGCCTTAATGAAAAACTGTTTTTT.

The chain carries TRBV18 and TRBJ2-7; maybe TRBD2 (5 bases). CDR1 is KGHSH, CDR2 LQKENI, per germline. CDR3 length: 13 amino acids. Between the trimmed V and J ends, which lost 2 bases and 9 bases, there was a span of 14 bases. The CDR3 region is CASSPRAGVVQYF. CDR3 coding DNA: TGTGCCAGCTCACCAAGGGCCGGGGTGGTGCAGTACTTC.

CDR3 DNA sequence: TGTGCCAGCAGCCGAGGGGGGGCGGGTTGGAATGAGCAGTTCTTC. Translating it yields CASSRGGAGWNEQFF. V usage is TRBV6-5 and J usage is TRBJ2-1; maybe TRBD2 (7 bases). Between the trimmed V and J ends, which lost 6 bases and 7 bases, there was a span of 19 bases. Germline values: CDR1 MNHEY, CDR2 SVGAGI. The CDR3 consists of 15 residues.

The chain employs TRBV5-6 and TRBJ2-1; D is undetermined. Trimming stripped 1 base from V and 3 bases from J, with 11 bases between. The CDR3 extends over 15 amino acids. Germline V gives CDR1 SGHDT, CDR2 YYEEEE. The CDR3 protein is CASSLHGEFYNEQFF. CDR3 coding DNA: TGTGCCAGCAGCTTGCACGGAGAATTCTACAATGAGCAGTTCTTC.

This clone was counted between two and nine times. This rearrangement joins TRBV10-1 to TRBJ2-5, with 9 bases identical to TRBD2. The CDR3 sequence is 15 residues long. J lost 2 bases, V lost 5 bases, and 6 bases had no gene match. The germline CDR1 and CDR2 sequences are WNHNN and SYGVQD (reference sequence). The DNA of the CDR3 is TGCGCCAGCAGTTCTCTAGCGGGGAGTCAAGAGACCCAGTACTTC. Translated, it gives CASSSLAGSQETQYF.

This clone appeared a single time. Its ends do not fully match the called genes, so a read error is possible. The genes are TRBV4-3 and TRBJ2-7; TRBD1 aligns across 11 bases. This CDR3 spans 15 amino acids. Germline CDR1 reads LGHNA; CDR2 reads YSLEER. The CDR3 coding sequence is TGCGCCAGCAGCCAGGGGACAGGGGGAATGTACGGGCAGTACTTC. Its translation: CASSQGTGGMYGQYF.

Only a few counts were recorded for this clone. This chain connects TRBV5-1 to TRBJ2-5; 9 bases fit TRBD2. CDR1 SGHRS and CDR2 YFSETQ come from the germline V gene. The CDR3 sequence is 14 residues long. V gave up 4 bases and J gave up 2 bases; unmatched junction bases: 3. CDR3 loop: CASSLLAGQETQYF. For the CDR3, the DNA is TGCGCCAGCAGCCTTCTAGCGGGGCAAGAGACCCAGTACTTC.